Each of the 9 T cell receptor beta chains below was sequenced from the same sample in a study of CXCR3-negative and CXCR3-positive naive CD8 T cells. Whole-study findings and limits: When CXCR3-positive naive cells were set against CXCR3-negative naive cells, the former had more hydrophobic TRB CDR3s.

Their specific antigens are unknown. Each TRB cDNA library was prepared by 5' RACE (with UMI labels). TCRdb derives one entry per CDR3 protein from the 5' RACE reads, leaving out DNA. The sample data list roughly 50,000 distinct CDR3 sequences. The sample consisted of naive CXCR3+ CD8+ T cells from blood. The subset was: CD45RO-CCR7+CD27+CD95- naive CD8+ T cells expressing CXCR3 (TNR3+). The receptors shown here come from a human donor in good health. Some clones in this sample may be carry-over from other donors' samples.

This chain's CDR3 is CASSLSGTSSHNEQFF. The chain couples TRBV27 to TRBJ2-1; TCRdb's D gene call, TRBD2, goes unchecked for lack of DNA. The CDR3 runs to 16 residues. Germline V lookup: CDR1 MNHEY, CDR2 SMNVEV (reference sequence).

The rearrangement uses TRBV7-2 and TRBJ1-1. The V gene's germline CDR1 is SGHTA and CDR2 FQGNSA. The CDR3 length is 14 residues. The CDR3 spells CASSREGVDTEAFF.

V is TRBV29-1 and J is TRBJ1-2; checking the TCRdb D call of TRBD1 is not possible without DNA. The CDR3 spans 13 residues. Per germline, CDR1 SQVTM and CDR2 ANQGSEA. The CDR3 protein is CSVVFGGRSGYTF.

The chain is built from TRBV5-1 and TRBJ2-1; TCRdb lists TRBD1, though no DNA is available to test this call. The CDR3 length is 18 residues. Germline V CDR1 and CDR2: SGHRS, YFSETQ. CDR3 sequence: CASSLFPPVGRENNEQFF.

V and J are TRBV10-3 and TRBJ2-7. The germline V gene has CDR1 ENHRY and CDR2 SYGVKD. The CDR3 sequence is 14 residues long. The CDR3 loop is CAISESGRSYEQYF.

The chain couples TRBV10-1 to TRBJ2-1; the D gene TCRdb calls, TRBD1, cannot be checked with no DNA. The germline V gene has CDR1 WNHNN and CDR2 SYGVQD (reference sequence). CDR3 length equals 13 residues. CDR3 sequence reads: CASSEPDSDEQLF.

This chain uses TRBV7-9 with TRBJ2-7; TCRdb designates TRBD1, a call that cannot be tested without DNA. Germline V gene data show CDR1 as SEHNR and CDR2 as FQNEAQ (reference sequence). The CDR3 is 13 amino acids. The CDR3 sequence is CASSPPDRDEQYF.

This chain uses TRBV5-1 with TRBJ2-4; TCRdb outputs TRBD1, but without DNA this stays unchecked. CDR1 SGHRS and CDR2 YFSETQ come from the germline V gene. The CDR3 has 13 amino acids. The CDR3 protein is CASSPVGENIQYF.

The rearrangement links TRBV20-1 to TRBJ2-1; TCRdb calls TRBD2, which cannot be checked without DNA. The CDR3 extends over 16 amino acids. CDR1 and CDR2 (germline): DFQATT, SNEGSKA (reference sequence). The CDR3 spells CSAPEVAVSSYNEQFF.